The rows below give T cell receptor beta chains drawn from one sample of a study of blood T cell repertoires in COVID-19. Clones were sequenced by immunoSEQ multiplex PCR, and TCRdb holds only the in-frame ones, with some missing. The sample contains 250,000 to 350,000 clones, approximately 88% of which appear only once. Material for sequencing was PBMCs or T cells enriched from blood (not recorded which). These receptors were taken from a woman aged 25 to 39 who had recovered from COVID-19. The CDR3 runs from the conserved cysteine through the conserved F or W. D genes are given only for firm matches. For some rows the clone size is stated as once, few or many, or as a class when expanded; others skip it.

V gene	clone size	CDR3 length	J gene	D gene	CDR3 protein	CDR3 DNA
TRBV27	NA	16	TRBJ1-1	NA	CASSPRTGRYYTEAFF	TGTGCCAGCAGTCCCCGTACAGGTCGTTATTACACTGAAGCTTTCTTT
TRBV5-1	NA	13	TRBJ2-1	NA	CASSGGRNNEQFF	TGCGCCAGCAGCGGCGGGCGTAACAATGAGCAGTTCTTC
TRBV18	NA	18	TRBJ2-1	TRBD2	CASSPLAGGISSYNEQFF	TGTGCCAGCTCACCCCTAGCGGGAGGTATCAGCTCCTACAATGAGCAGTTCTTC
TRBV9	NA	17	TRBJ2-3	TRBD2	CASSVGTSGVHTDTQYF	TGTGCCAGCAGCGTAGGCACTAGCGGGGTGCACACAGATACGCAGTATTTT
TRBV27	few	17	TRBJ1-6	NA	CASSLMALQGNNSPLHF	TGTGCCAGCAGCTTGATGGCCCTACAGGGCAATAATTCACCCCTCCACTTT
TRBV7-2	few	15	TRBJ2-7	NA	CASSLIQGQSYEQYF	TGTGCCAGCAGCTTAATCCAGGGTCAGTCCTACGAGCAGTACTTC
TRBV3-1/TRBV3-2	NA	18	TRBJ1-5	NA	CASSQGLYSRISNQPQHF	TGTGCCAGCAGCCAAGGCCTATACTCGCGCATCAGCAATCAGCCCCAGCATTTT
TRBV28	NA	13	TRBJ2-7	NA	CASRFMSSYEQYF	TGTGCCAGCAGATTCATGAGCTCCTACGAGCAGTACTTC
TRBV7-2	NA	16	TRBJ1-2	NA	CASSYVQGYSNYGYTF	TGTGCCAGCAGCTACGTACAGGGCTATTCTAACTATGGCTACACCTTC
TRBV10-2	NA	16	TRBJ2-1	NA	CASIDGGVGLYNEQFF	TGCGCCAGCATCGACGGCGGGGTGGGGCTATACAATGAGCAGTTCTTC
TRBV30	NA	13	TRBJ2-5	NA	CAWSASAKETQYF	TGTGCCTGGAGTGCGTCAGCGAAAGAGACCCAGTACTTC
TRBV14	NA	15	TRBJ2-2	TRBD1	CASSQGTGNTGELFF	TGTGCCAGCAGCCAAGGGACAGGGAACACCGGGGAGCTGTTTTTT
TRBV5-1	NA	15	TRBJ1-1	NA	CASSLLAQPNTEAFF	TGCGCCAGCAGCTTGCTCGCACAGCCGAACACTGAAGCTTTCTTT
TRBV7-7	NA	17	TRBJ2-1	NA	CASSLHGTLTPYNEQFF	TGTGCTAGCAGCTTACACGGGACACTTACACCTTACAATGAGCAGTTCTTC
TRBV9	NA	18	TRBJ2-1	TRBD2	CASSSEGTSGSIYNEQFF	TGTGCCAGCAGCTCCGAGGGGACTAGCGGGAGCATCTACAATGAGCAGTTCTTC
TRBV2	NA	17	TRBJ1-1	TRBD1	CASSLHKQTGGDTEAFF	TGTGCCAGCAGCCTTCATAAACAAACAGGGGGGGACACTGAAGCTTTCTTT
TRBV13	NA	15	TRBJ1-3	NA	CASSFKGFSGNTIYF	TGTGCCAGCAGCTTCAAGGGGTTCTCTGGAAACACCATATATTTT
TRBV15	NA	16	TRBJ1-5	NA	CATSGGGGGSNQPQHF	TGTGCCACCAGCGGAGGAGGGGGGGGGAGCAATCAGCCCCAGCATTTT
TRBV19	NA	13	TRBJ1-1	NA	CASSPDLNTEAFF	TGTGCCAGTAGTCCGGACTTGAACACTGAAGCTTTCTTT
TRBV24-1	NA	16	TRBJ1-5	NA	CATSESGGRPGQPQHF	TGTGCCACCAGTGAATCGGGAGGGCGCCCCGGTCAGCCCCAGCATTTT
TRBV2	NA	13	TRBJ2-4	TRBD2	CASRAGLLSVQYF	TGTGCCAGCAGAGCGGGACTTCTTTCCGTTCAGTACTTC
TRBV7-2	once	14	TRBJ1-4	TRBD1	CASSPTGAAEKLFF	TGTGCCAGCAGCCCAACAGGGGCCGCTGAAAAACTGTTTTTT
TRBV28	NA	15	TRBJ1-1	TRBD1	CASRTTGTGGEKAFF	TGTGCCAGCAGAACAACCGGGACAGGGGGCGAAAAAGCTTTCTTT
TRBV6-5	NA	14	TRBJ1-2	NA	CASSYSNREGGYTF	TGTGCCAGCAGTTACTCGAACAGGGAGGGGGGCTACACCTTC
TRBV19	NA	13	TRBJ1-1	NA	CASRASGAYLAFF	TGTGCCAGTAGAGCGTCAGGGGCGTATCTCGCTTTCTTT
TRBV5-8	NA	12	TRBJ1-2	NA	CASSFLAYGYTF	TGTGCCAGCAGCTTTTTGGCTTATGGCTACACCTTC
TRBV5-1	NA	18	TRBJ2-1	TRBD2	CASRILAGGGTSYNEQFF	TGCGCCAGCAGAATACTAGCGGGAGGGGGGACCTCCTACAATGAGCAGTTCTTC
TRBV28	NA	15	TRBJ1-2	NA	CASSPGDRTYYGYTF	TGTGCCAGCAGCCCCGGCGACAGGACTTACTATGGCTACACCTTC
TRBV18	NA	14	TRBJ2-1	TRBD2	CASSPVPAGSEQFF	TGTGCCAGCTCACCGGTCCCAGCGGGAAGCGAGCAGTTCTTC
TRBV5-8	NA	14	TRBJ2-3	TRBD2	CASRLAGGTDTQYF	TGTGCCAGTAGACTAGCGGGAGGAACAGATACGCAGTATTTT
TRBV27	NA	15	TRBJ2-3	TRBD1	CASSIWDSSTDTQYF	TGTGCCAGCAGCATCTGGGACAGTAGCACAGATACGCAGTATTTT
TRBV6-5	NA	13	TRBJ2-7	TRBD2	CASSPGRAYEQYF	TGTGCCAGCAGTCCGGGGAGGGCCTACGAGCAGTACTTC
TRBV29-1	NA	12	TRBJ2-7	NA	CSVLKDSYEQYF	TGCAGCGTCCTCAAGGACAGCTACGAGCAGTACTTC
TRBV7-2	NA	14	TRBJ1-2	NA	CASTIRGGGYGYTF	TGTGCCAGCACTATTCGGGGGGGCGGCTATGGCTACACCTTC
TRBV23-1	NA	16	TRBJ1-4	NA	CASSQGAGATNEKLFF	TGCGCCAGCAGTCAGGGCGCAGGCGCAACTAATGAAAAACTGTTTTTT
TRBV5-1	once	15	TRBJ2-3	TRBD2	CASSQGLGEFNTQYF	TGCGCCAGCAGCCAGGGACTAGGTGAATTTAATACGCAGTATTTT
TRBV18	NA	12	TRBJ2-2	NA	CASSPSLRELFF	TGTGCCAGCTCACCATCACTTAGGGAGCTGTTTTTT
TRBV5-1	NA	16	TRBJ1-6	NA	CASSFGQDGYNSPLHF	TGCGCCAGCAGCTTTGGGCAGGATGGCTATAATTCACCCCTCCACTTT
TRBV28	NA	15	TRBJ1-3	NA	CASSSSSHSGNTIYF	TGTGCCAGCAGTTCTAGCTCGCACTCTGGAAACACCATATATTTT
TRBV28	NA	15	TRBJ2-1	NA	CASREFGGVRNEQFF	TGTGCCAGCAGGGAATTCGGGGGAGTCCGCAATGAGCAGTTCTTC
TRBV3-1/TRBV3-2	NA	15	TRBJ2-1	NA	CASSLAGRPAGEQFF	TGTGCCAGCAGCCTCGCGGGCCGTCCGGCTGGTGAGCAGTTCTTC
TRBV19	once	14	TRBJ2-3	TRBD2	CASSIDLLAGTQYF	TGTGCCAGTAGTATAGATCTCTTAGCGGGAACGCAGTATTTT
TRBV5-1	NA	16	TRBJ2-3	NA	CASSGRLDSSTDTQYF	TGCGCCAGCAGCGGCCGACTAGACTCTAGCACAGATACGCAGTATTTT
TRBV15	NA	15	TRBJ1-2	NA	CATSRAGAQNYGYTF	TGTGCCACCAGCAGAGCAGGGGCGCAAAACTATGGCTACACCTTC
TRBV6-2/TRBV6-3	NA	15	TRBJ2-1	NA	CASSYSGPSYNEQFF	TGTGCCAGCAGTTACTCGGGGCCCTCCTACAATGAGCAGTTCTTC
TRBV30	NA	14	TRBJ2-7	TRBD1	CAWSVYGQGVEQYF	TGTGCCTGGAGTGTATATGGACAGGGGGTCGAGCAGTACTTC
TRBV10-1	NA	19	TRBJ2-2	TRBD1	CASRPDGAGGFPNTGELFF	TGCGCCAGCAGGCCCGATGGGGCAGGGGGCTTCCCGAACACCGGGGAGCTGTTTTTT
TRBV4-3	NA	17	TRBJ2-7	NA	CASSQDKGDSDTYEQYF	TGCGCCAGCAGCCAAGATAAAGGCGACAGCGATACCTACGAGCAGTACTTC
TRBV2	NA	14	TRBJ1-2	NA	CASSGLPTEAGYTF	TGTGCCAGCAGTGGATTGCCCACCGAGGCTGGCTACACCTTC
TRBV6-5	NA	15	TRBJ2-3	TRBD2	CASSYSGPTQNTQYF	TGTGCCAGCAGTTATAGCGGGCCTACACAAAATACGCAGTATTTT
TRBV6-5	NA	15	TRBJ2-7	TRBD1	CASSPRQGAAYEQYF	TGTGCCAGCAGTCCCCGACAGGGGGCGGCCTACGAGCAGTACTTC
TRBV4-1	NA	15	TRBJ1-4	NA	CASSQGHGVGEKLFF	TGCGCCAGCAGCCAAGGGCACGGGGTTGGGGAAAAACTGTTTTTT
TRBV9	NA	16	TRBJ1-2	NA	CASSVALGPVDYGYTF	TGTGCCAGCAGCGTAGCTCTTGGTCCAGTGGACTATGGCTACACCTTC
TRBV5-1	NA	14	TRBJ1-1	NA	CASSPATGYTEAFF	TGCGCCAGCAGCCCCGCCACAGGGTACACTGAAGCTTTCTTT
TRBV5-1	NA	14	TRBJ2-1	TRBD2	CASATSGRAIEQFF	TGCGCCAGCGCGACTAGCGGGAGGGCGATTGAGCAGTTCTTC